One T cell receptor (beta chain) is described in this entry. Its specificity is not known. 5'-RACE, quantitative and with molecular barcodes, yielded the TCR beta libraries. In TCRdb, the 5' RACE reads were re-called with MiXCR into one record per CDR3 protein. The sample shows around 490,000 distinct CDR3 sequences, under 5.5% of them seen only once. Trimming took 3 bases from V and 2 from J, leaving 11 bases between them. CDR3 length equals 15 residues. The germline V gene encodes CDR1 MNHNS and CDR2 SASEGT. The source of the sample is a study of CD8 T cells in ankylosing spondylitis. Findings and caveats of the study: With a CD8+ phenotype, disease-linked clones were relatively rare in peripheral blood. Reportedly, significant enrichment of disease-linked clones occurred in matched ankylosing spondylitis synovial fluid. A TCR beta motif of fewer than ten highly homologous variants seemed to mark ankylosing spondylitis blood. Certain motif variants had earlier appeared in reactive arthritis synovial fluid and blood.

This TCR was sampled from a male donor with ankylosing spondylitis. V usage is TRBV6-1 and J usage is TRBJ1-5, with a tentative D call TRBD1 (6 bases). The sample was blood, either unsorted or a sorted T cell fraction (not recorded which). As DNA, the CDR3 is TGTGCCAGCAGTGATTTGGCAGGGGGCAATCAGCCCCAGCATTTT. Translating it yields CASSDLAGGNQPQHF.